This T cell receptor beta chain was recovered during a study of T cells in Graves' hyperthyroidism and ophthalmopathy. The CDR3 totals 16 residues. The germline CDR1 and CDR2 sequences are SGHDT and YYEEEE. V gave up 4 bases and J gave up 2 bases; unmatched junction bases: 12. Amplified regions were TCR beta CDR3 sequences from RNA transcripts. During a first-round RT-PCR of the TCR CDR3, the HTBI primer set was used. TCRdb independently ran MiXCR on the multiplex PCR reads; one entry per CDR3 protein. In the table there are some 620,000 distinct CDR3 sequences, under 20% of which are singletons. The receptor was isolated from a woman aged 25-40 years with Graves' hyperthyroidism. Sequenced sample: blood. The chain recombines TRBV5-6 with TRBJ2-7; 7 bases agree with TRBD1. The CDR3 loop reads CASSPSTGLGTYEQYF. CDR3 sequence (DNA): TGTGCCAGCAGCCCCTCGACAGGGCTCGGTACCTACGAGCAGTACTTC.